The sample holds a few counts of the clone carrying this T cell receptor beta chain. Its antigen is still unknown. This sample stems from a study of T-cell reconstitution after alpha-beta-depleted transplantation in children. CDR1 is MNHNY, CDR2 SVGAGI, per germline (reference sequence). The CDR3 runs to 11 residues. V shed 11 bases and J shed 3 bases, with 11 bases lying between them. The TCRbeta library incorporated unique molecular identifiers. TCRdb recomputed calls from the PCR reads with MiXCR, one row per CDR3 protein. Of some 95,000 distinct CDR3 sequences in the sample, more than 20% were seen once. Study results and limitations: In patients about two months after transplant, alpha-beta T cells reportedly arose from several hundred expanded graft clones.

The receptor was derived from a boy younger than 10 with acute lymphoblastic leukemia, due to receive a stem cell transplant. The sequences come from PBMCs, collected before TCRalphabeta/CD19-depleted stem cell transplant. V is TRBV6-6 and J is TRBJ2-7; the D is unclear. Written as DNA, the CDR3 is TGTGCCTCAACGAGAGGCTACGAGCAGTACTTC. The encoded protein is CASTRGYEQYF.